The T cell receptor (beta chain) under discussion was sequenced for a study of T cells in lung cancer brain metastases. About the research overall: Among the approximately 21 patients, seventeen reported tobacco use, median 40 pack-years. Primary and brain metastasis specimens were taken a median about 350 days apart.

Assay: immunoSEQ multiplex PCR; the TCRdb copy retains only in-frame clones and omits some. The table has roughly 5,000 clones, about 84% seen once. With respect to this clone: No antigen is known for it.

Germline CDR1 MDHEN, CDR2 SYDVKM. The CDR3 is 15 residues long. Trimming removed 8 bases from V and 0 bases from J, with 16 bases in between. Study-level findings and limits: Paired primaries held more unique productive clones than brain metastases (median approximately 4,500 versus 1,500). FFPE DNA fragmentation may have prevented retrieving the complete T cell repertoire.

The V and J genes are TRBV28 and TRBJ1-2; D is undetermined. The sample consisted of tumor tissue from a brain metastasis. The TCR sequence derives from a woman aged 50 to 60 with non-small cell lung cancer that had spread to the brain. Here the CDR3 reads CASRDPGKPNYGYTF. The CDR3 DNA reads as TGTGCCAGCCGGGATCCGGGGAAGCCTAACTATGGCTACACCTTC.